The present T cell receptor (beta chain) was sequenced within a study of shared clonotypes between healthy human individuals. The trim removed 10 bases at V and 4 bases at J, leaving 11 bases unmatched. Germline assignment: CDR1 ENHRY and CDR2 SYGVKD. This CDR3 is built from 15 residues. The method was immunoSEQ multiplex PCR; TCRdb's version includes in-frame clones alone and lacks a portion of them. The data show roughly 2.6 million clones, over 85% seen once. Sequenced input: naive CD4+ T cells sorted from blood. Subset: CD45RA+ positively selected. The rearrangement uses TRBV10-3 and TRBJ2-3, with TRBD2 matching over 10 bases. The TCR sequence derives from a man younger than 30 in good health. The CDR3 DNA sequence: TGTGCCAGCTCCTCTAGCGGGGGACGGGCAGATACGCAGTATTTT. Protein product: CASSSSGGRADTQYF.